Below, 5 T cell receptor beta chains from the same sample are listed, as sequenced in a study of T cell changes during pregnancy in multiple sclerosis. Using immunoSEQ multiplex PCR, the repertoire was profiled, and TCRdb retains in-frame clones only, with some absent. The data show approximately 60,000 clones, with 92% seen just once and approximately 0.2% held by the top ten. Sequencing was performed on CD4+ T cells from peripheral blood mononuclear cells, taken in the second trimester of pregnancy. These receptors were collected from a female donor with multiple sclerosis, enrolled in a pregnancy study.

The chain has TRBV19 and TRBJ1-1; 9 bases align to TRBD1. Germline CDR1 and CDR2: LNHDA and SQIVND (reference sequence). The CDR3 runs 13 residues. Unmatched junction bases numbered 2, after V lost 6 bases and J lost 3 bases. The CDR3 DNA is TGTGCCAGTAGCCACAGGGGGCACACTGAAGCTTTCTTT. Its protein product is CASSHRGHTEAFF.

The chain links TRBV27 to TRBJ2-7, with 9 bases matching TRBD1. The CDR3 contains 13 residues. CDR1 is MNHEY and CDR2 is SMNVEV in the germline V gene (reference sequence). The J segment lost 3 bases and the V segment lost 6 bases, leaving 3 bases of the junction unmatched. In nucleotides, the CDR3 is TGTGCCAGCAGCTCGACAGGGGGCTACGAGCAGTACTTC. This encodes CASSSTGGYEQYF.

The gene calls are TRBV6-5 and TRBJ1-4, with 7 bases matching TRBD1. CDR1 is MNHEY, CDR2 SVGAGI, per germline. The CDR3 contains 14 residues. J lost 7 bases, V lost 6 bases, and 8 bases had no gene match. The CDR3 DNA sequence: TGTGCCAGCAGGGCACAGGGGTTGAGTGAAAAACTGTTTTTT. This gives the protein CASRAQGLSEKLFF.

The chain is built from TRBV5-4 and TRBJ2-5; D might be TRBD2 (5 bases). CDR1 and CDR2 (germline): SGHNT, YYREEE (reference sequence). V lost 4 bases and J lost 1, with 14 bases in between. The CDR3 consists of 15 residues. The CDR3 spells CASSLPGLLQETQYF. The CDR3 region has the DNA TGTGCCAGCAGCCTCCCTGGACTGCTCCAAGAGACCCAGTACTTC.

The chain joins TRBV9 to TRBJ1-2, with D tentatively TRBD1 (5 bases). CDR3 length: 15 residues. Germline CDR1 is SGDLS and CDR2 is YYNGEE. V gave up 3 bases and J gave up 2 bases, with 14 bases separating them. CDR3 sequence reads: CASSGPQAGNYGYTF. The CDR3 DNA follows: TGTGCCAGCAGCGGGCCACAGGCGGGGAACTATGGCTACACCTTC.